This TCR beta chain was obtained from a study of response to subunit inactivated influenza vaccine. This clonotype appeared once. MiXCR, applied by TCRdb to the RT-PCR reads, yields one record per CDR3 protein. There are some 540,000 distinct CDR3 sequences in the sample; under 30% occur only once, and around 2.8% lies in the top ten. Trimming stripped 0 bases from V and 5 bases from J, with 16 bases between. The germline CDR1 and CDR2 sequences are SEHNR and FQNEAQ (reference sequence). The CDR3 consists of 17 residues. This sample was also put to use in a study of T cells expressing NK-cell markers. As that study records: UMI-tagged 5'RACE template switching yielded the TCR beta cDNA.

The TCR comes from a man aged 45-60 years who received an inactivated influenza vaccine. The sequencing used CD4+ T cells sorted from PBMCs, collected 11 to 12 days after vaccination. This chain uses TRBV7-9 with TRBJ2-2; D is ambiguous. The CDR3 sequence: CASSLALGWNRTGELFF. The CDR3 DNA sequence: TGTGCCAGCAGCTTAGCGTTGGGATGGAATAGGACCGGGGAGCTGTTTTTT.